Below are 29 T cell receptor beta chains sequenced from a single sample in a study of regulatory T cells in long-lasting Graves disease. To make TCR beta libraries, researchers used iRepertoire HTBI primers and Arm-PCR of CDR3 regions. TCRdb independently ran MiXCR on the multiplex PCR reads; one entry per CDR3 protein. The table shows around 500,000 distinct CDR3 sequences, with approximately 13% occurring only once. The time point was: newly diagnosed GD, antithyroid drugs for less than 3 months. PBMCs were the source of the RNA used for TCR sequencing. This sample also appeared in a second study, on T cells in Graves' hyperthyroidism and ophthalmopathy.

This material consisted of peripheral blood mononuclear cells (PBMCs), taken at new diagnosis, from a patient treated with antithyroid drugs. The origin of the receptors is a man aged 30 to 45 with Graves disease.

V and J are TRBV6-1 and TRBJ2-1, with 8 bases fitting TRBD2. The V segment lost 7 bases and the J segment 6 bases; nucleotides outside the gene matches: 8. This CDR3 has 14 amino acids. Germline CDR1 and CDR2: MNHNS and SASEGT. CDR3 sequence (DNA): TGTGCCAGCACAGGAGCGGGAGTCCGCAATGAGCAGTTCTTC. Its protein product is CASTGAGVRNEQFF.

The rearrangement links TRBV19 to TRBJ1-3; the D gene is possibly TRBD1 (5 bases). CDR3 length: 17 residues. The germline CDR1 and CDR2 sequences are LNHDA and SQIVND (reference sequence). The V end was cut by 4 bases, the J end by 0 bases, with 16 bases between. The CDR3 reads CASSTDTWGFSGNTIYF. The CDR3, as DNA: TGTGCCAGTAGTACGGACACCTGGGGCTTCTCTGGAAACACCATATATTTT.

V gene TRBV10-3 combines with J gene TRBJ1-4; TRBD1 matches at 10 bases. The CDR3 runs 15 residues. The germline V gene encodes CDR1 ENHRY and CDR2 SYGVKD. J lost 6 bases, V lost 0 bases, and 1 base had no gene match. CDR3 region: CAISESTGGHEKLFF. The CDR3, as DNA: TGTGCCATCAGTGAGTCGACAGGGGGCCATGAAAAACTGTTTTTT.

As concerns this clonotype: This may arise from a read error, as a much more abundant clone is one base away. The chain links TRBV6-1 to TRBJ2-3; TRBD2 aligns across 14 bases. Germline-derived CDR1 and CDR2 are MNHNS and SASEGT. The CDR3 is made up of 15 amino acids. The CDR3 nucleotides read TGTGCCAGCAGGCCGGGACTAGCGGGAGCAGATACGCAGTGTTTT. The encoded protein is CASRPGLAGADTQCF.

This clonotype was seen ten or more times. The chain carries TRBV11-2 and TRBJ2-7, with TRBD1 identical over 12 bases. This CDR3 contains 17 residues. The germline CDR1 and CDR2 sequences are SGHAT and FQNNGV. Trimming cost V 5 bases and J 5 bases; bases outside gene matches: 13. CDR3 in DNA: TGTGCCAGCAGCCGCCCCCGGGACAGGGGGCGGCCCCACGAGCAGTACTTC. Translating gives CASSRPRDRGRPHEQYF. Based on the CDR3 plus reference TRBV11-2 and TRBJ2-7, the full variable domain is EAGVAQSPRYKIIEKRQSVAFWCNPISGHATLYWYQQILGQGPKLLIQFQNNGVVDDSQLPKDRFSAERLKGVDSTLKIQPAKLEDSAVYLCASSRPRDRGRPHEQYFGPGTRLTVT.

This clonotype showed up many times. The chain uses TRBV29-1 and TRBJ2-7, with D possibly being TRBD1 (6 bases). The V end was cut by 5 bases, the J end by 0 bases, with 14 bases between. The CDR3 runs to 14 residues. Germline V gives CDR1 SQVTM, CDR2 ANQGSEA. The CDR3 here is CSVFQGLGSYEQYF. The CDR3 DNA reads as TGCAGCGTTTTTCAGGGGCTTGGCTCCTACGAGCAGTACTTC.

CDR3 residues: CASSPAHEQYF. CDR3 bases: TGTGCCAGCTCACCAGCCCACGAGCAGTACTTC. The chain combines TRBV18 with TRBJ2-7; D not certain. This CDR3 spans 11 amino acids. Trimming took 2 bases from V and 5 from J, leaving 4 bases between them. CDR1 KGHSH and CDR2 LQKENI come from the germline V gene.

The V and J genes are TRBV5-1 and TRBJ2-7, with TRBD1 matching over 8 bases. With V trimmed by 4 bases and J by 3 bases, 12 bases remained unmatched. Germline V gene data show CDR1 as SGHRS and CDR2 as YFSETQ. CDR3 length: 16 residues. This chain's CDR3 is CASSLSGTGGFYEQYF. Here the CDR3 DNA reads TGCGCCAGCAGCCTTTCTGGTACAGGGGGATTCTACGAGCAGTACTTC. Full variable domain (missing parts from reference TRBV5-1 and TRBJ2-7): KAGVTQTPRYLIKTRGQQVTLSCSPISGHRSVSWYQQTPGQGLQFLFEYFSETQRNKGNFPGRFSGRQFSNSRSEMNVSTLELGDSALYLCASSLSGTGGFYEQYFGPGTRLTVT.

This clonotype was observed many times. CDR3 sequence (DNA): TGTGCCAGCAGTCCCCCCGTCGCTTATCAGCCCCAGCATTTT. This gives the protein CASSPPVAYQPQHF. The genes are TRBV28 and TRBJ1-5, with D hard to call. Germline V CDR1 and CDR2: MDHEN, SYDVKM. The V end was cut by 5 bases, the J end by 5 bases, with 13 bases between. The CDR3 extends over 14 amino acids.

The chain combines TRBV19 with TRBJ2-4; weak D call: TRBD2 (5 bases). The CDR3 contains 11 residues. Germline CDR1 LNHDA, CDR2 SQIVND (reference sequence). V lost 9 bases, J lost 8 bases, and 11 bases lay in between. CDR3 region: CASRSGYIQYF. The DNA of the CDR3 is TGTGCCAGCCGAAGCGGTTACATTCAGTACTTC.

This clonotype was counted ten times or more. The chain has TRBV7-3 and TRBJ2-3; no firm D call. Germline V gene lookup returns CDR1 SGHTA and CDR2 FQGTGA. Trimming cost V 4 bases and J 0 bases, with 8 bases left between them. The CDR3 length is 14 residues. The CDR3 DNA sequence: TGTGCCAGCAGCTCCGAACCTAGCACAGATACGCAGTATTTT. This codes for CASSSEPSTDTQYF.

The genes are TRBV29-1 and TRBJ1-2, with TRBD1 identical over 11 bases. The CDR3 has 13 amino acids. V trimming: 4 bases; J trimming: 10 bases; junction bases outside the gene matches: 8. From germline, CDR1 is SQVTM and CDR2 ANQGSEA. DNA of the CDR3: TGCAGCGTTGCCCGGGGGGACAGGGGGGACTACACCTTC. This translates into CSVARGDRGDYTF.

This clonotype was detected many times. The chain couples TRBV14 to TRBJ2-7; D gene unclear. The length of the CDR3 is 15 residues. Looked up from germline, CDR1 is SGHDN and CDR2 is FVKESK. V was trimmed by 4 bases and J by 3 bases, leaving 16 bases between them. In DNA form, the CDR3 reads TGTGCCAGCAGCCCGACTGGCACGTTAGGCTACGAGCAGTACTTC. Translating gives CASSPTGTLGYEQYF.

Concerning this clonotype: This may be a read error: a much more frequent sequence differs by one nucleotide. This chain connects TRBV12-3 or TRBV12-4 to TRBJ2-1; no clear D. This CDR3 has 15 residues. CDR3 bases: TGTACCAGCAGTTTGCTCGCACCACCTCCGTCAGAGCAGTTCTTC. It specifies CTSSLLAPPPSEQFF.

Points on this clonotype: This may be a read error: a much more frequent sequence differs by one nucleotide. The chain couples TRBV7-9 to TRBJ1-1, with no clear D. The CDR3 length is 14 residues. CDR1 is SEHNR, CDR2 FQNEAQ, per germline (reference sequence). Between the trimmed V and J ends, which lost 5 bases and 3 bases, there was a span of 13 bases. The CDR3: CASSPGRRYTEAFF. CDR3 DNA: TGTGCCAGCAGCCCGGGGAGAAGGTACACTGAAGCTTTCTTT.

V and J are TRBV24-1 and TRBJ2-7; perhaps D is TRBD1 or TRBD2 (5 bases each). The germline V and J ends were trimmed by 4 bases and 6 bases, with 12 bases remaining between them. The germline V gene encodes CDR1 KGHDR and CDR2 SFDVKD. CDR3 length equals 13 residues. The CDR3 loop is CATSDGAEFEQYF. The CDR3 DNA reads TGTGCCACCAGTGACGGGGCAGAGTTCGAGCAGTACTTC.

This clonotype came up many times. The chain carries TRBV20-1 and TRBJ1-1; D is unresolved. Germline V CDR1 and CDR2: DFQATT, SNEGSKA (reference sequence). The CDR3 is 13 amino acids. Trimming removed 0 bases from V and 4 bases from J, with 9 bases in between. DNA for the CDR3: TGCAGTGCTAGAGACGCTCTAGGCACTGAAGCTTTCTTT. Its translation: CSARDALGTEAFF.

There are many counts of this clonotype. At one boundary the junction diverges from the germline segment, which might be a read error. The CDR3 nucleotides read TGCGCCAGCAGCTTTCTCGCAGGCGAGCAGTACTTC. Translated: CASSFLAGEQYF. The rearrangement uses TRBV7-2 and TRBJ2-7; D unresolved. Germline CDR1 SGHTA, CDR2 FQGNSA. The CDR3 is made up of 12 amino acids.

This clonotype was observed many times. V gene TRBV5-1 combines with J gene TRBJ2-2; D not certain. The V end lost 3 bases, the J end lost 3 bases, and 12 bases lay between the germline ends. Germline CDR1 reads SGHRS; CDR2 reads YFSETQ. The CDR3 is 15 amino acids. The DNA of the CDR3 is TGCGCCAGCAGCTACCTATACGGGTACACCGGGGAGCTGTTTTTT. Protein sequence: CASSYLYGYTGELFF.

Many counts were recorded for this clonotype. The rearrangement joins TRBV27 to TRBJ2-7; the D gene is possibly TRBD1 (6 bases). This CDR3 comprises 15 residues. V was trimmed by 1 base and J by 6 bases, leaving 16 bases between them. Germline V gene lookup returns CDR1 MNHEY and CDR2 SMNVEV (reference sequence). This CDR3 is CASSLLGRGVSEQYF. The CDR3 DNA reads as TGTGCCAGCAGTTTATTGGGCAGGGGAGTCTCCGAGCAGTACTTC.

This clonotype was detected many times. V and J are TRBV29-1 and TRBJ2-7; tentatively, D is TRBD1 (7 bases). Germline V lookup: CDR1 SQVTM, CDR2 ANQGSEA. The CDR3 sequence is 15 residues long. Trimming pared 5 bases from V and 1 base from J, leaving 18 bases between. Here the CDR3 DNA reads TGCAGCGTTAAACCCAGACAGGGAGGATCCTACGAGCAGTACTTC. This encodes CSVKPRQGGSYEQYF.

This clonotype was seen many times. The gene calls are TRBV12-3 or TRBV12-4 and TRBJ1-5; TRBD1 agrees at 7 bases. CDR3 length equals 15 residues. The J segment lost 0 bases and the V segment lost 6 bases, leaving 5 bases of the junction unmatched. This CDR3 reads CASRQGQISNQPQHF. The CDR3 DNA reads as TGTGCCAGCAGACAGGGACAGATTAGCAATCAGCCCCAGCATTTT.

This clonotype was seen repeatedly, ten times or more. This rearrangement joins TRBV9 to TRBJ2-1; D not resolved. V was trimmed by 3 bases and J by 5 bases, leaving 18 bases between them. The CDR3 covers 16 residues. CDR1 and CDR2 from the germline V gene are SGDLS and YYNGEE. The CDR3, as DNA: TGTGCCAGCAGCGCCCTAATGGGTCCAACCAACAATGAGCAGTTCTTC. Translation gives CASSALMGPTNNEQFF.

The table lists this clonotype with many counts. The chain combines TRBV20-1 with TRBJ2-5; 7 nucleotides agree with TRBD2. CDR1 is DFQATT, CDR2 SNEGSKA, per germline (reference sequence). This CDR3 is 13 amino acids long. The V and J ends lost 3 bases and 5 bases, in that order; junction bases with no gene match: 6. CDR3 coding DNA: TGCAGTGCTAGGGCGGGAGAGGACGAGACCCAGTACTTC. It encodes CSARAGEDETQYF.

This clonotype has only a few counts. The genes are TRBV18 and TRBJ1-4, with 9 bases lining up with TRBD1. V trimming: 3 bases; J trimming: 7 bases; junction bases outside the gene matches: 9. This CDR3 has 16 amino acids. Germline CDR1 reads KGHSH; CDR2 reads LQKENI. This CDR3 is CASSPSATGGSEKLFF. The CDR3 nucleotides are TGTGCCAGCTCACCCTCGGCGACAGGGGGAAGTGAAAAACTGTTTTTT.

This clonotype was found many times. The V gene is TRBV6-5, the J gene TRBJ2-5; 8 bases align to TRBD1. The CDR3 has 14 residues. Trimming removed 2 bases from V and 1 base from J; junction bases left unmatched: 0. Germline lookup yields CDR1 MNHEY and CDR2 SVGAGI. The CDR3 protein is CASSYDRGQETQYF. The CDR3 nucleotides read TGTGCCAGCAGTTACGACAGGGGCCAAGAGACCCAGTACTTC.

This clonotype was counted many times. The V gene is TRBV18, the J gene TRBJ2-5; D is undetermined. V shed 6 bases and J shed 5 bases, with 16 bases lying between them. The CDR3 sequence is 14 residues long. CDR1 and CDR2 (germline): KGHSH, LQKENI. The CDR3 coding sequence is TGTGCCAGCTCGCCCGGGCCGAACGGCGAGACCCAGTACTTC. It is translated as CASSPGPNGETQYF. The complete variable domain, with remaining parts taken from reference TRBV18 and TRBJ2-5, reads NAGVMQNPRHLVRRRGQEARLRCSPMKGHSHVYWYRQLPEEGLKFMVYLQKENIIDESGMPKERFSAEFPKEGPSILRIQQVVRGDSAAYFCASSPGPNGETQYFGPGTRLLVL.

This clonotype was picked up a small number of times. The CDR3 DNA is TGTGCCAGCAGCGCGCTAGCGGGAGGAACAGCGGAGCAGTTCTTC. Its protein is CASSALAGGTAEQFF. The chain couples TRBV7-9 to TRBJ2-1; 11 bases match TRBD2. CDR3 length equals 15 residues. V shed 5 bases, J shed 10 bases, and the junction held 10 bases outside the gene matches. Germline V gives CDR1 SEHNR, CDR2 FQNEAQ (reference sequence).

This clonotype was counted many times. The chain is built from TRBV20-1 and TRBJ2-7, with D perhaps matching TRBD2 (6 bases). Germline assignment: CDR1 DFQATT and CDR2 SNEGSKA (reference sequence). Trimming took 1 base from V and 2 from J, leaving 9 bases between them. The CDR3 is made up of 13 amino acids. CDR3 region: CSARVERAYEQYF. In nucleotides, the CDR3 is TGCAGTGCTAGAGTGGAGCGGGCCTACGAGCAGTACTTC.